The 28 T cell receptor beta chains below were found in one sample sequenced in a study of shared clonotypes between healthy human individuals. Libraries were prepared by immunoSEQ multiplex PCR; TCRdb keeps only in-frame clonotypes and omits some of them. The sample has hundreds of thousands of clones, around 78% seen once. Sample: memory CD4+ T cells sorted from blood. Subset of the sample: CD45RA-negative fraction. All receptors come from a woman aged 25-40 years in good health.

Here the CDR3 DNA reads TGCGCCAGCAGGCTCCCGGGACAGGGAGAGGGTGAGACCCAGTACTTC. As protein: CASRLPGQGEGETQYF. The genes are TRBV5-1 and TRBJ2-5; 9 positions match TRBD1. This CDR3 has 16 residues. V shed 5 bases and J 5 bases; nucleotides not matched to a gene: 13. Germline V gene data show CDR1 as SGHRS and CDR2 as YFSETQ.

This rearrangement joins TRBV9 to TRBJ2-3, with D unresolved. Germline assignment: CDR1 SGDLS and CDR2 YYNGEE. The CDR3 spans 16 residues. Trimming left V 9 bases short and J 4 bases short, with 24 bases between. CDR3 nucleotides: TGTGCCACGCTCGGTGGCGTACTGGACGACTCAGATACGCAGTATTTT. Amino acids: CATLGGVLDDSDTQYF. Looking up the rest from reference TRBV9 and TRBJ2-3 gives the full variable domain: DSGVTQTPKHLITATGQRVTLRCSPRSGDLSVYWYQQSLDQGLQFLIQYYNGEERAKGNILERFSAQQFPDLHSELNLSSLELGDSALYFCATLGGVLDDSDTQYFGPGTRLTVL.

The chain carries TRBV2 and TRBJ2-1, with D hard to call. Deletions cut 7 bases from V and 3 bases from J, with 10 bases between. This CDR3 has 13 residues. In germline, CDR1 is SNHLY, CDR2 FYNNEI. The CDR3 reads CASKQESYNEQFF. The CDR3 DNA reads TGTGCCAGCAAGCAGGAAAGCTACAATGAGCAGTTCTTC.

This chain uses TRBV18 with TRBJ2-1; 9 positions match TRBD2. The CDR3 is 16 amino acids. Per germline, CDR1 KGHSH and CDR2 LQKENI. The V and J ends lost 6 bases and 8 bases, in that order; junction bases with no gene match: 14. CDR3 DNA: TGTGCCAGCTCGCTCTTTCGGCGGGAGGGCCGCGATGAGCAGTTCTTC. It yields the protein CASSLFRREGRDEQFF. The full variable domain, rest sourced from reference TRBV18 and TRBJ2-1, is NAGVMQNPRHLVRRRGQEARLRCSPMKGHSHVYWYRQLPEEGLKFMVYLQKENIIDESGMPKERFSAEFPKEGPSILRIQQVVRGDSAAYFCASSLFRREGRDEQFFGPGTRLTVL.

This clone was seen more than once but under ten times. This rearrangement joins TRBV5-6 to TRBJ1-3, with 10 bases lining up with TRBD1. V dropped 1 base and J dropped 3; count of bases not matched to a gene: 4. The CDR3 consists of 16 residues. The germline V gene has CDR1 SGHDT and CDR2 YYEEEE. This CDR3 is CASSLWDRGSGNTIYF. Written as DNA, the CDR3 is TGTGCCAGCAGCTTGTGGGACAGGGGAAGTGGAAACACCATATATTTT.

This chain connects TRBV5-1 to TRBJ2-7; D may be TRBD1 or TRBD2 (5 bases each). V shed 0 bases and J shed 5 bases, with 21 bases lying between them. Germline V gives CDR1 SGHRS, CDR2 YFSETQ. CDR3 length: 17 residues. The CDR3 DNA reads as TGCGCCAGCAGCTTGGTTCAGGGTCGGGAATATTACGACGAGCAGTACTTC. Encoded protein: CASSLVQGREYYDEQYF.

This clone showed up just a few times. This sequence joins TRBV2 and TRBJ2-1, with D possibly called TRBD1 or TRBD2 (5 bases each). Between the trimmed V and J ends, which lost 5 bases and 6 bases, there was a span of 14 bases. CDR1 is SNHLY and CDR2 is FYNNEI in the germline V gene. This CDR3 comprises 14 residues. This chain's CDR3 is CASSQNRDPNEQFF. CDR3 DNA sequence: TGTGCCAGCAGTCAGAACCGGGACCCCAATGAGCAGTTCTTC.

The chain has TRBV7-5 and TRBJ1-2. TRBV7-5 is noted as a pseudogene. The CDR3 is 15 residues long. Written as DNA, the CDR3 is TGTGTCAGAAACTTCCCGGGACGGCGAAACTATGGCTACACCTTC. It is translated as CVRNFPGRRNYGYTF.

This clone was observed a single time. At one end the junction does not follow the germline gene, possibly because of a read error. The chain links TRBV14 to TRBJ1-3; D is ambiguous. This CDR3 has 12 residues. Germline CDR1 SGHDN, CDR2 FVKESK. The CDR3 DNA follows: TGTGCCAGCAGCCTCGCGGGAACCACCATATATTTT. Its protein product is CASSLAGTTIYF.

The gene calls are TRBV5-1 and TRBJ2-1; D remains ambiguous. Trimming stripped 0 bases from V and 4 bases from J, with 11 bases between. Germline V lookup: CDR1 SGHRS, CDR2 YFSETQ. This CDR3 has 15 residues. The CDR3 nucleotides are TGCGCCAGCAGCTTGGCCGTCACGGGTTACAATGAGCAGTTCTTC. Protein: CASSLAVTGYNEQFF.

The CDR3 region is CATSRDALAGGTNEQFF. The CDR3 nucleotides read TGTGCCACCAGCAGAGATGCACTAGCGGGAGGCACCAATGAGCAGTTCTTC. This chain connects TRBV15 to TRBJ2-1; 12 nucleotides agree with TRBD2. Germline V gene lookup returns CDR1 LNHNV and CDR2 YYDKDF (reference sequence). J was trimmed by 6 bases and V by 0 bases; bases with no gene match: 6. The length of the CDR3 is 17 residues.

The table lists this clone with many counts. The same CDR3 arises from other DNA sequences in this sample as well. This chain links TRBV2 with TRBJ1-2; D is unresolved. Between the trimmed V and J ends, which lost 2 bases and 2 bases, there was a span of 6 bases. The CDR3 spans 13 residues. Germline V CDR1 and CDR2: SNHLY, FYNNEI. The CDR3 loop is CASSERSNYGYTF. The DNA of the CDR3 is TGTGCCAGCAGTGAAAGGAGCAACTATGGCTACACCTTC.

In nucleotides, the CDR3 is TGTGCCAGCATCGCCCGAGACCCCAGCGGGAGAGGAGAGCAGTACTTC. Translating gives CASIARDPSGRGEQYF. The rearrangement joins TRBV28 to TRBJ2-7, with 8 bases fitting TRBD2. This CDR3 has 16 amino acids. Trimming at V came to 7 bases and at J to 7 bases, leaving 18 bases not matched to a gene. The germline V gene encodes CDR1 MDHEN and CDR2 SYDVKM.

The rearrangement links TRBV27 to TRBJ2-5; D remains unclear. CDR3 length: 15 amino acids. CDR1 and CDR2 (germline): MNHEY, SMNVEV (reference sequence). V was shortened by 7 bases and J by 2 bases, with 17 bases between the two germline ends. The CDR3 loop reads CASKPSFGRQETQYF. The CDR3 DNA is TGTGCCAGCAAACCCTCCTTCGGACGGCAAGAGACCCAGTACTTC.

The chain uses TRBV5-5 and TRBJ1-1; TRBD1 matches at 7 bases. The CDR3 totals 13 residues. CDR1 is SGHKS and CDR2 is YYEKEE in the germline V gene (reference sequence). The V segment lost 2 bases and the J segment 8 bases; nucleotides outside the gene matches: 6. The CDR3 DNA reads TGTGCCAGCAGCTTCGCAACAGGGGAAGAAGCTTTCTTT. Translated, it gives CASSFATGEEAFF.

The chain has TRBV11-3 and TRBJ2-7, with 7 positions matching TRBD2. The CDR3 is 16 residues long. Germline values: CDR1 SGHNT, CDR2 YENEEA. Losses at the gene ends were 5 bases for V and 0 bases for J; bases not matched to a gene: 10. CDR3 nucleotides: TGTGCCAGCAGCCTCATTACTAGCGCCAACTCCTACGAGCAGTACTTC. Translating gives CASSLITSANSYEQYF. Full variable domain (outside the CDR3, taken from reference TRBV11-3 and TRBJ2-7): EAGVVQSPRYKIIEKKQPVAFWCNPISGHNTLYWYLQNLGQGPELLIRYENEEAVDDSQLPKDRFSAERLKGVDSTLKIQPAELGDSAVYLCASSLITSANSYEQYFGPGTRLTVT.

CDR3 nucleotide sequence: TGTGCCAGCAGCTTAGCTAGGCAGGGGGCAACTAACTATGGCTACACCTTC. This gives the protein CASSLARQGATNYGYTF. V usage is TRBV7-2 and J usage is TRBJ1-2; 8 nucleotides align to TRBD1. The CDR3 totals 17 residues. Germline values: CDR1 SGHTA, CDR2 FQGNSA. Germline trimming cut 0 bases from V and 0 bases from J; bases unmatched to any gene: 6.

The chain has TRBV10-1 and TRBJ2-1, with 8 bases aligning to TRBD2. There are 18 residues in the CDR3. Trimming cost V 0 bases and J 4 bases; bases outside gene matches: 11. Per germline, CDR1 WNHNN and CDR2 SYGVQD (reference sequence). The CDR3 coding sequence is TGCGCCAGCAGTGAGTCAACTAGCGGCCTCCCGGGGTACAATGAGCAGTTCTTC. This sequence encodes CASSESTSGLPGYNEQFF.

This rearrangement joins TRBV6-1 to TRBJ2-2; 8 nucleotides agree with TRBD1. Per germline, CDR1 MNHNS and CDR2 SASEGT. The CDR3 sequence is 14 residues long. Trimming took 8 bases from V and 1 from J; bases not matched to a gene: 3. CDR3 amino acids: CASEGQGNTGELFF. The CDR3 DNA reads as TGTGCCAGCGAAGGACAGGGGAACACCGGGGAGCTGTTTTTT.

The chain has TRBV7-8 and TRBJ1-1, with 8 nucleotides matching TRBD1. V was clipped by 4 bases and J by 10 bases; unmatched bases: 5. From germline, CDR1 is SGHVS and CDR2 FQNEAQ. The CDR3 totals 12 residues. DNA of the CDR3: TGTGCCAGCAGCTCTCAACAGGGGGTAGCTTTCTTT. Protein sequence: CASSSQQGVAFF.

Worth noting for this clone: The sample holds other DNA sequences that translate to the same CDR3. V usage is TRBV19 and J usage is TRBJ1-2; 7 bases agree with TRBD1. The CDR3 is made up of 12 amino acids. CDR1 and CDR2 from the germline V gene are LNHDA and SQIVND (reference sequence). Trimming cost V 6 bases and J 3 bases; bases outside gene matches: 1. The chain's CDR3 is CASRTGDYGYTF. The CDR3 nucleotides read TGTGCCAGTAGAACAGGGGACTATGGCTACACCTTC.

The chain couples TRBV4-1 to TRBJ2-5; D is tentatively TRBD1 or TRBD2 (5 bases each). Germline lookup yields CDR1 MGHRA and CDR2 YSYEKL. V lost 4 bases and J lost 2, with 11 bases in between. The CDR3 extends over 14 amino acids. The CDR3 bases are TGCGCCAGCAGCCTTACGGGACCGCAAGAGACCCAGTACTTC. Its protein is CASSLTGPQETQYF.

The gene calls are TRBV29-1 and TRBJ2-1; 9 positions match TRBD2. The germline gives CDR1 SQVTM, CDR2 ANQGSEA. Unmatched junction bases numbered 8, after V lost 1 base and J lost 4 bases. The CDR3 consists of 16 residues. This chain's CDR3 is CSVEVGGRAKYNEQFF. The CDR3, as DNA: TGCAGCGTTGAAGTTGGCGGGAGGGCTAAATACAATGAGCAGTTCTTC.

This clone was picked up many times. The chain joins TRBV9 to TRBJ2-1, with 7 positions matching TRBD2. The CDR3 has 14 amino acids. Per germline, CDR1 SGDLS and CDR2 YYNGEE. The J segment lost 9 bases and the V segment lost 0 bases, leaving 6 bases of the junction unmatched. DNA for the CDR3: TGTGCCAGCAGCGTAGCGTACGGGGGGAGTGAGCAGTTCTTC. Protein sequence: CASSVAYGGSEQFF.

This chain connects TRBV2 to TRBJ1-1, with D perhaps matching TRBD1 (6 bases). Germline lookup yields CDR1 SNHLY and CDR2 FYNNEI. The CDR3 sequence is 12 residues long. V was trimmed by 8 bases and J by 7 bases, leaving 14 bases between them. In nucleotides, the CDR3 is TGTGCCAGCGGAAAGACAGGCCTTGAAGCTTTCTTT. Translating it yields CASGKTGLEAFF.

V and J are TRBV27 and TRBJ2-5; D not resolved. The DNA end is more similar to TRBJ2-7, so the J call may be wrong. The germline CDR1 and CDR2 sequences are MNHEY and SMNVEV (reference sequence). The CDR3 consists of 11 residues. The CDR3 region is CASSSNYEQYF. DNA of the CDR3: TGTGCCAGCAGTTCTAACTACGAGCAGTACTTC.

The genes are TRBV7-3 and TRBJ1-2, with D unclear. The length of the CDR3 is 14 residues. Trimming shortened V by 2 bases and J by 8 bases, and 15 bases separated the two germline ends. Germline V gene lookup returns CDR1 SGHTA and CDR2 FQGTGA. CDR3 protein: CASSLDPEGGGYTF. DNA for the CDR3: TGTGCCAGCAGCTTAGATCCCGAGGGAGGAGGCTACACCTTC.

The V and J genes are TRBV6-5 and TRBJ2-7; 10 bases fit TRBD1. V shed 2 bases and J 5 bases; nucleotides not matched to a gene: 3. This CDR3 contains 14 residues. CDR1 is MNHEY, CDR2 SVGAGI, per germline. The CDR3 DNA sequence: TGTGCCAGCAGTTACCGCGGGACAGGGGACGAGCAGTACTTC. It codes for CASSYRGTGDEQYF.